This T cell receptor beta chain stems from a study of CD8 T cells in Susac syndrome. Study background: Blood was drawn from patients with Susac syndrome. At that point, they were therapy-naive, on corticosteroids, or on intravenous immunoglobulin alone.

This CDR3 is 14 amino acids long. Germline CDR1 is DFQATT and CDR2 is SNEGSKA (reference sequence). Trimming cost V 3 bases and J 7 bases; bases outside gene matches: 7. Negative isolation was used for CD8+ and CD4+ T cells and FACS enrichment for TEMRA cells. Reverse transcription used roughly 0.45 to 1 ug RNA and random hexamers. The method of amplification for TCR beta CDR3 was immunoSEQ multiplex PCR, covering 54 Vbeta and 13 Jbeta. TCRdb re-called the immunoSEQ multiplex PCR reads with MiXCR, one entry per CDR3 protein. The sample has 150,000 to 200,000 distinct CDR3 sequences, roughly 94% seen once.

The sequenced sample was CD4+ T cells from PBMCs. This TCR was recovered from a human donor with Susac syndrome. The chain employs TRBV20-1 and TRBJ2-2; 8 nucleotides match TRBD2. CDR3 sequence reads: CSARAGRASGELFF. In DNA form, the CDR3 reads TGCAGTGCTAGGGCCGGGAGGGCAAGCGGGGAGCTGTTTTTT.